This TCR beta chain is from a study of blood T cell repertoires in COVID-19. Trimming left V 3 bases short and J 3 bases short, with 8 bases between. The CDR3 runs to 13 residues. Germline V gene data show CDR1 as LNHNV and CDR2 as YYDKDF (reference sequence). The protocol was immunoSEQ multiplex PCR, while the TCRdb copy is restricted to in-frame clones and leaves out a portion. The sample includes 85,000 to 95,000 clones, 85% to 90% of them seen just once. The V and J genes are TRBV15 and TRBJ1-1; D not resolved. This TCR was recovered from a woman over 75 with active COVID-19. Material for sequencing was peripheral blood. In DNA form, the CDR3 reads TGTGCCACCAGCAGGCGCATGGACACTGAAGCTTTCTTT. Its protein product is CATSRRMDTEAFF. Combining the CDR3 with reference TRBV15 and TRBJ1-1 gives the whole variable domain DAMVIQNPRYQVTQFGKPVTLSCSQTLNHNVMYWYQQKSSQAPKLLFHYYDKDFNNEADTPDNFQSRRPNTSFCFLDIRSPGLGDTAMYLCATSRRMDTEAFFGQGTRLTVV.